These 3 T cell receptor beta chains share one sample of origin, sequenced in a study of human T cells and chemical hapten exposure (dated by TCRdb to the early 2020s). Sample time point, as interpreted from the label and publication: pre-sensitization, week 0. The treatment or condition label of this sample denotes: therapeutic diphenylcyclopropenone sensitization with weekly scalp DPC. To prepare the library, RACE was applied. The instrument given in TCRdb is NextSeq 500. TCRdb reran the public reads through fastp at Q25 and MiXCR, keeping productive beta chains. Each entry is one CDR3 protein sequence, shown with its most common DNA and genes. Within this sample are 85,000 to 120,000 distinct CDR3 sequences, with around 12% of them counted one time only. Jointly, the top ten make up around 1.6% of the sample. The specimen was whole blood, collected in connection with sensitization to the hapten diphenylcyclopropenone (DPC). These receptors came from a woman between 50 and 59 years old with alopecia areata. Some clones in this sample may be carry-over from other donors' samples.

The V call is TRBV2, the J call TRBJ2-1; 8 positions agree with TRBD2. The CDR3 has 16 amino acids. V shed 7 bases, J shed 5 bases, and the junction held 13 bases outside the gene matches. Germline CDR1 is SNHLY and CDR2 is FYNNEI. The CDR3 region has the DNA TGTGCCAGCACCCCTCCTCTCGGGGGGGCTCACAATGAGCAGTTCTTC. It is translated as CASTPPLGGAHNEQFF.

This clonotype was counted at least ten times. This chain joins TRBV11-2 and TRBJ1-1; no firm D call. The germline V gene encodes CDR1 SGHAT and CDR2 FQNNGV. CDR3 length equals 15 residues. The V and J ends lost 2 bases and 6 bases respectively, with 16 bases between them. CDR3: CASSLFRGYSPEAFF. DNA for the CDR3: TGTGCCAGCAGCTTATTTCGTGGGTACAGTCCTGAAGCTTTCTTT.

This clonotype was observed a handful of times. The chain links TRBV7-7 to TRBJ2-3; 10 nucleotides align to TRBD2. Trimming cost V 2 bases and J 3 bases; bases outside gene matches: 14. Germline V gives CDR1 SSHAT, CDR2 FNYEAQ (reference sequence). The CDR3 consists of 19 residues. CDR3 in DNA: TGTGCCAGCAGCTTACATCCCAGCGGGAGGGCGATTCGGACAGATACGCAGTATTTT. Amino acid sequence: CASSLHPSGRAIRTDTQYF.